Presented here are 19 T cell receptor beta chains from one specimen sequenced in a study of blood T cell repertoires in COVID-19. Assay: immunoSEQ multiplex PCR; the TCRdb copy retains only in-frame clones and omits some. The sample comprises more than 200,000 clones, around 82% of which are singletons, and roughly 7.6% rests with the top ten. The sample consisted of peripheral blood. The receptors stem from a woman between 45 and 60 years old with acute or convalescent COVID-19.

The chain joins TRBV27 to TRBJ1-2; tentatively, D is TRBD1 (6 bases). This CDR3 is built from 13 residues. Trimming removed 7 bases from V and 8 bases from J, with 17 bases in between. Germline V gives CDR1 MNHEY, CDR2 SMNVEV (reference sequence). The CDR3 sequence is CASKEAGEEGYTF. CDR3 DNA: TGTGCCAGCAAAGAGGCAGGGGAAGAAGGCTACACCTTC.

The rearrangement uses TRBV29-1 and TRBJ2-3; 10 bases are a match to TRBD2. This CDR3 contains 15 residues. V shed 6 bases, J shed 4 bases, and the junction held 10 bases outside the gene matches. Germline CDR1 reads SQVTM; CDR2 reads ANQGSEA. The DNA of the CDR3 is TGCAGCGTCAGGCTCGGGACTAGCGTGCCAGATACGCAGTATTTT. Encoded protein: CSVRLGTSVPDTQYF.

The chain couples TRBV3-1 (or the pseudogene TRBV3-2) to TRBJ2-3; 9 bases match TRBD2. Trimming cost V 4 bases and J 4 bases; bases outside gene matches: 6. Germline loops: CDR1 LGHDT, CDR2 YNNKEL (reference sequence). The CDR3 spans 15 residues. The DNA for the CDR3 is TGTGCCAGCAGCCTAGCGGGAGTAGGAGCAGATACGCAGTATTTT. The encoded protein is CASSLAGVGADTQYF.

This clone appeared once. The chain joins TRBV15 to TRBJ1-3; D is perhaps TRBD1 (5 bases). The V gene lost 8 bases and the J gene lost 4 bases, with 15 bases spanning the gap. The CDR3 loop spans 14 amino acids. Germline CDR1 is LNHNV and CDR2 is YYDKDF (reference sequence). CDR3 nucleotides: TGTGCCACCGCGCGGGGCGGGCTAGGAAACACCATATATTTT. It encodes CATARGGLGNTIYF.

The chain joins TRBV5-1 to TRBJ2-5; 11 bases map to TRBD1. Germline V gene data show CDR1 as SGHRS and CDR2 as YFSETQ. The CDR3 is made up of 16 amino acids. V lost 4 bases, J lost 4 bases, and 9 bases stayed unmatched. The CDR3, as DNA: TGCGCCAGCAGCCCAAGGACAGGGGGCTCTGGAGAGACCCAGTACTTC. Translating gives CASSPRTGGSGETQYF. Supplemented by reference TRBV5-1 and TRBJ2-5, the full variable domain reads KAGVTQTPRYLIKTRGQQVTLSCSPISGHRSVSWYQQTPGQGLQFLFEYFSETQRNKGNFPGRFSGRQFSNSRSEMNVSTLELGDSALYLCASSPRTGGSGETQYFGPGTRLLVL.

The CDR3 DNA reads TGTGCCAGCAGCGTACATTCAGGGAAACCCCACTACGAGCAGTACTTC. Translating it yields CASSVHSGKPHYEQYF. The chain carries TRBV9 and TRBJ2-7, with D tentatively TRBD1 (5 bases). Trimming removed 1 base at V and 3 bases at J, with 17 bases between. The germline CDR1 and CDR2 sequences are SGDLS and YYNGEE. The CDR3 runs to 16 residues.

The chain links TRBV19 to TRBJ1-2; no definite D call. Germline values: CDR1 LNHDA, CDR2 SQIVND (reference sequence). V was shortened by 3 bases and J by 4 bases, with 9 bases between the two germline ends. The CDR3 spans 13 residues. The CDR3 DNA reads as TGTGCCAGTAGTATCCCGGGGATCTATGGCTACACCTTC. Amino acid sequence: CASSIPGIYGYTF.

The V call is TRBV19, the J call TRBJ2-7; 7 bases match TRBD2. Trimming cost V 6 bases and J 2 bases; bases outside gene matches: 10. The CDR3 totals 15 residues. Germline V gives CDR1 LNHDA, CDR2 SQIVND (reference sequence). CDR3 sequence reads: CASSMGGTLPYEQYF. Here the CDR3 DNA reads TGTGCCAGTAGCATGGGGGGGACGCTACCCTACGAGCAGTACTTC.

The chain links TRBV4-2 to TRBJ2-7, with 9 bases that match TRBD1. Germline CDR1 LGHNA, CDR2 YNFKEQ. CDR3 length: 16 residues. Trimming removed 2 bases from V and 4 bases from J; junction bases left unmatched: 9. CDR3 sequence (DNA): TGTGCCAGCAGCCAACCCACGACAGGGGGTACGTACGAGCAGTACTTC. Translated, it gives CASSQPTTGGTYEQYF.

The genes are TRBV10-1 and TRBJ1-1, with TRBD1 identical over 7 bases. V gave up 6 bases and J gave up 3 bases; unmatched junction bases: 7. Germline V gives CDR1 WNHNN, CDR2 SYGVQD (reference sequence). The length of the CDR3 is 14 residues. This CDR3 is CASRGQLWDTEAFF. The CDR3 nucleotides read TGCGCCAGCAGGGGACAGCTGTGGGACACTGAAGCTTTCTTT.

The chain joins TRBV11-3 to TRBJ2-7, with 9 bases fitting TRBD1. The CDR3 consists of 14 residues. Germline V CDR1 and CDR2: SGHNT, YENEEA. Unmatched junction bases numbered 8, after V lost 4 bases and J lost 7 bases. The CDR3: CASSSDRGSGEQYF. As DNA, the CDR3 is TGTGCCAGCAGCTCGGACAGGGGTTCGGGGGAGCAGTACTTC.

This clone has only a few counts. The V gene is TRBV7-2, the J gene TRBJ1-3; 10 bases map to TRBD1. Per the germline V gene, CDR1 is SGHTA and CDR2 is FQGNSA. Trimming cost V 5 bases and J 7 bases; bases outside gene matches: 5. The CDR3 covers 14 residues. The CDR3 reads CASSRDRGTNTIYF. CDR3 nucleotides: TGTGCCAGCAGCCGGGACAGGGGAACGAACACCATATATTTT.

The CDR3 is CASRSWDRVTYEQYF. CDR3 nucleotides: TGTGCCAGCAGGTCATGGGACAGGGTAACCTACGAGCAGTACTTC. The chain recombines TRBV6-5 with TRBJ2-7; 9 positions agree with TRBD1. Per the germline V gene, CDR1 is MNHEY and CDR2 is SVGAGI. This CDR3 is 15 amino acids long. With 6 bases clipped from V and 2 bases from J, the junction kept 8 bases outside the gene matches.

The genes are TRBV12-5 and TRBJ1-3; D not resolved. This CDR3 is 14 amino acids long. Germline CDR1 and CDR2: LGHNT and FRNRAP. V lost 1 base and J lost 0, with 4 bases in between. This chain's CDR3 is CASGLDSSGNTIYF. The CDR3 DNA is TGTGCTAGTGGTTTGGATAGCTCTGGAAACACCATATATTTT. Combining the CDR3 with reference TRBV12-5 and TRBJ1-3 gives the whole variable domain DARVTQTPRHKVTEMGQEVTMRCQPILGHNTVFWYRQTMMQGLELLAYFRNRAPLDDSGMPKDRFSAEMPDATLATLKIQPSEPRDSAVYFCASGLDSSGNTIYFGEGSWLTVV.

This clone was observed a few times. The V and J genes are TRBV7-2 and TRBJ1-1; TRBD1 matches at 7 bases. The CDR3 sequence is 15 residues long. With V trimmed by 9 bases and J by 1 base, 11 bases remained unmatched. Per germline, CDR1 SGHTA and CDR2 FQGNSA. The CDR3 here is CASSYPRTGNTEAFF. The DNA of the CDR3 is TGTGCCAGTTCTTACCCCCGGACAGGGAACACTGAAGCTTTCTTT.

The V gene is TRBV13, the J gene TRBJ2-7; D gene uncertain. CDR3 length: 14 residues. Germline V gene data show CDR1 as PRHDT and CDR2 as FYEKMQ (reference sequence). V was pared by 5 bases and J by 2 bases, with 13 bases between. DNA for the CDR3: TGTGCCAGCAGCCCCCGCGGATCCACCTACGAGCAGTACTTC. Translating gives CASSPRGSTYEQYF.

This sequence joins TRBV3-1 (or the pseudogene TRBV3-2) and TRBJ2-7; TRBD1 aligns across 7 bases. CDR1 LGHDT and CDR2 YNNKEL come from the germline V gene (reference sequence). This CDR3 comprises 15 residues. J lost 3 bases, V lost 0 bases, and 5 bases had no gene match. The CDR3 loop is CASSQEPRDSYEQYF. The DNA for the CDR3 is TGTGCCAGCAGCCAAGAACCCCGGGACAGCTACGAGCAGTACTTC.

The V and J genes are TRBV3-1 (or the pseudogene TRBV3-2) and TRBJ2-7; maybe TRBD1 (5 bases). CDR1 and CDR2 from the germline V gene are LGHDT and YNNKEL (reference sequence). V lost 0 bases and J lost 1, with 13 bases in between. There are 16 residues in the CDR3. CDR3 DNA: TGTGCCAGCAGCCAAGAAATCCGGCAGGGTTCCTACGAGCAGTACTTC. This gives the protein CASSQEIRQGSYEQYF.

The CDR3 loop is CAWSPGGGTNEKLFF. CDR3 DNA: TGTGCCTGGAGCCCAGGTGGTGGGACTAATGAAAAACTGTTTTTT. J is TRBJ1-4 and V is TRBV30; D ambiguous. Germline loops: CDR1 GTSNPN, CDR2 SVGIG (reference sequence). The CDR3 spans 15 residues. The ends were cut back, 3 bases at V and 2 bases at J, with 13 bases in the middle.